These 5 T cell receptor beta chains were all obtained from the same sample, sequenced in a study of blood T cell repertoires in COVID-19. Sequenced by immunoSEQ multiplex PCR; TCRdb stores in-frame clones only, minus some. The sample has 200,000 to 250,000 clones; around three quarters are singletons. Sample: peripheral blood. The receptors were gathered from a woman aged 70-85 years with acute or convalescent COVID-19.

This chain links TRBV3-1 (or the pseudogene TRBV3-2) with TRBJ2-3, with TRBD1 matching over 8 bases. The CDR3 loop spans 14 amino acids. The V gene end was trimmed by 0 bases and the J gene end by 11 bases; junction bases not matched to a gene: 7. Germline values: CDR1 LGHDT, CDR2 YNNKEL (reference sequence). The CDR3 reads CASSQDPRTGRQYF. The CDR3 bases are TGTGCCAGCAGCCAAGATCCTCGGACAGGGCGGCAGTATTTT.

The V and J genes are TRBV6-4 and TRBJ2-7, with 9 bases identical to TRBD1. The CDR3 is 15 residues long. V shed 4 bases, J shed 2 bases, and the junction held 6 bases outside the gene matches. Germline V gene lookup returns CDR1 MRHNA and CDR2 SNTAGT. The CDR3 is CASSVHRGPTYEQYF. For the CDR3, the DNA is TGTGCCAGCAGTGTACACAGGGGGCCCACCTACGAGCAGTACTTC.

This clone was observed a single time. The J gene is TRBJ2-7, the V gene TRBV20-1; D may be TRBD2 (5 bases). The CDR3 sequence is 14 residues long. Germline CDR1 DFQATT, CDR2 SNEGSKA (reference sequence). The CDR3 is CSASTLGPRGEQYF. As DNA, the CDR3 is TGCAGCGCGAGTACCTTAGGCCCCCGAGGGGAGCAGTACTTC.

The rearrangement joins TRBV2 to TRBJ2-1; no definite D call. The CDR3 has 13 amino acids. The V gene lost 7 bases and the J gene lost 3 bases, with 10 bases spanning the gap. Germline-derived CDR1 and CDR2 are SNHLY and FYNNEI. The CDR3, as DNA: TGTGCCAGCAACTTTGACAACTACAATGAGCAGTTCTTC. The encoded protein is CASNFDNYNEQFF.

The table lists this clone with a few counts. The chain uses TRBV5-6 and TRBJ2-1; TRBD2 matches 11 bases. This CDR3 spans 16 amino acids. V shed 4 bases and J 4 bases; nucleotides not matched to a gene: 7. Germline CDR1 reads SGHDT; CDR2 reads YYEEEE. The CDR3 is CASSTQTSGKYNEQFF. CDR3 bases: TGTGCCAGCAGCACCCAGACTAGCGGGAAATACAATGAGCAGTTCTTC.